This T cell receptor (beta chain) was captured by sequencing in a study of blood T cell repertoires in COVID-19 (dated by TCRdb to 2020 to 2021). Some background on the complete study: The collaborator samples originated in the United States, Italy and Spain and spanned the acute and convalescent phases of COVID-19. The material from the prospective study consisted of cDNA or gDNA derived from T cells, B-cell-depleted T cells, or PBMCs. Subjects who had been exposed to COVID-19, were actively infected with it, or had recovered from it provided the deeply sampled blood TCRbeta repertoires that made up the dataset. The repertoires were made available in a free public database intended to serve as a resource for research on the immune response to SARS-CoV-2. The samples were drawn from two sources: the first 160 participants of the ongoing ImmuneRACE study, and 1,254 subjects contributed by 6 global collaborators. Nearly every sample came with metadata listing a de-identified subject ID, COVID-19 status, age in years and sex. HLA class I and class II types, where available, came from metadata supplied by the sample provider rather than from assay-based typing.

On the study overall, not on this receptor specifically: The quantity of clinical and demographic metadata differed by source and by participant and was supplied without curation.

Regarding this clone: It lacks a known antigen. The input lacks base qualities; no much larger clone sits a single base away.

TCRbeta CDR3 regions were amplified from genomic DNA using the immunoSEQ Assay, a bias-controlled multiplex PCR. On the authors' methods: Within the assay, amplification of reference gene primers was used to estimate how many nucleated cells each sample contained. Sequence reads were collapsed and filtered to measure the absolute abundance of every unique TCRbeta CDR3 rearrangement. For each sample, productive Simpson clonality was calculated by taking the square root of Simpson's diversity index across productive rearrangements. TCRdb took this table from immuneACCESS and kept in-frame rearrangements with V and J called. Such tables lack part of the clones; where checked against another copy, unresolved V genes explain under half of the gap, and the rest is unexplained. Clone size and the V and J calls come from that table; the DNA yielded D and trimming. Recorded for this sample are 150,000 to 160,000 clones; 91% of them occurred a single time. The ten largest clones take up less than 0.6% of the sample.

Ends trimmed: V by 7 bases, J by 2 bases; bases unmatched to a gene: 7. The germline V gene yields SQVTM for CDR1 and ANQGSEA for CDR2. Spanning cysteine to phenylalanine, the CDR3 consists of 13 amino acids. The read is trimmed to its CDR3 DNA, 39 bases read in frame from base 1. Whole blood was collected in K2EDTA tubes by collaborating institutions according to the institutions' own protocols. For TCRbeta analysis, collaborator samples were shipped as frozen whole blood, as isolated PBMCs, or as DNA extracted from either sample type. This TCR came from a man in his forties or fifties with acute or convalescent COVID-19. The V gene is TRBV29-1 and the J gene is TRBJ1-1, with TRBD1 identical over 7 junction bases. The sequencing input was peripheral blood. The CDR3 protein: CSGAGQLNTEAFF. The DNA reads TGCAGCGGTGCGGGACAGTTAAACACTGAAGCTTTCTTT.